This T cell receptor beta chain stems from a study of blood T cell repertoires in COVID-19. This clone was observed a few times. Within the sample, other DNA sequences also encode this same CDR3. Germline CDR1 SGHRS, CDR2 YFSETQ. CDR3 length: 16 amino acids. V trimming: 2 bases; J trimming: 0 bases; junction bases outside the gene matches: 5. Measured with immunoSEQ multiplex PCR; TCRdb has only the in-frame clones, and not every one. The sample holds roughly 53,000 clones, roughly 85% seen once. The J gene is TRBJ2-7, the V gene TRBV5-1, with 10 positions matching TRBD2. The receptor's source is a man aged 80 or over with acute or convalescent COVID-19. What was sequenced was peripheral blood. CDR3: CASSFSSGGFSYEQYF. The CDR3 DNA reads TGCGCCAGCAGCTTCTCTAGCGGGGGATTCTCCTACGAGCAGTACTTC.